This TCR beta chain appears in the sequencing data of a study of T cell changes during pregnancy in multiple sclerosis. Profiled with immunoSEQ multiplex PCR; TCRdb holds only in-frame clones, not every one. In the table there are about 38,000 clones, approximately 90% of which are singletons. This TCR was recovered from a female donor with multiple sclerosis, enrolled in a pregnancy study. Here the sequenced sample was CD8+ T cells from peripheral blood mononuclear cells, taken in the third trimester of pregnancy.

The CDR3 coding sequence is TGCGCCAGCAGCCAGCACACGGGGGGGCGCAATGAGCAGTTCTTC. Translation gives CASSQHTGGRNEQFF. This sequence joins TRBV4-3 and TRBJ2-1; the match to TRBD2 covers 8 bases. Unmatched junction bases numbered 7, after V lost 3 bases and J lost 6 bases. This CDR3 has 15 residues. Germline V gene sequence: CDR1 LGHNA, CDR2 YSLEER.